Below are 16 T cell receptor beta chains sequenced from a single sample in a study of CD8+CD57+ T cells in acquired aplastic anemia. TCR beta VDJ combinations and CDR3 sequences were profiled from genomic DNA. TCRdb re-called the reads through MiXCR, storing one row per CDR3 protein. Counted here are roughly 130,000 distinct CDR3 sequences, 48% occurring once; the ten biggest clones make up under 3%. The specimen was sorted CD4+, CD8+, or CD8+CD57+ T cells (not recorded which) from PBMCs. Every receptor here comes from a human donor in good health, serving as a control.

This clonotype was observed a few times. The junction departs from germline at one end; a sequencing error may be responsible. V is TRBV3-1 and J is TRBJ1-2; no definite D call. CDR3 length equals 11 residues. Germline V CDR1 and CDR2: LGHDT, YNNKEL (reference sequence). The CDR3 nucleotides are TGTGCCAGAAGCCAAGAAGTGGGATTAATCTTC. This translates into CARSQEVGLIF.

The rearrangement joins TRBV7-9 to TRBJ1-2; D remains ambiguous. CDR3 length: 15 amino acids. Germline values: CDR1 SEHNR, CDR2 FQNEAQ (reference sequence). V was cut by 6 bases and J by 3 bases, with 17 bases left in between. CDR3 sequence (DNA): TGTGCCAGCAGGGAAACAGTTTCATCTGACTATGGCTACACCTTC. Residues: CASRETVSSDYGYTF.

This clonotype has a count of ten or more. CDR3 loop: CSAVVSGGFYQPQHF. As DNA, the CDR3 is TGCAGTGCCGTCGTGAGTGGTGGGTTTTATCAGCCCCAGCATTTT. The rearrangement uses TRBV20-1 and TRBJ1-5; D not certain. V shed 6 bases and J shed 5 bases, with 20 bases lying between them. Germline CDR1 is DFQATT and CDR2 is SNEGSKA (reference sequence). This CDR3 spans 15 amino acids.

Notes on this clonotype: With a much larger clone just one base away, this may be a read error. V usage is TRBV18 and J usage is TRBJ1-1, with D maybe TRBD1 (6 bases). The CDR3 runs to 15 residues. CDR1 and CDR2 from the germline V gene are KGHSH and LQKENI. V was trimmed by 8 bases and J by 1 base, leaving 17 bases between them. CDR3 DNA: TGTGCCAGCCCAAATGTAAGGGGGGCGAACACTGAAGCTTTCTTT. Protein: CASPNVRGANTEAFF. Based on the CDR3 plus reference TRBV18 and TRBJ1-1, the full variable domain is NAGVMQNPRHLVRRRGQEARLRCSPMKGHSHVYWYRQLPEEGLKFMVYLQKENIIDESGMPKERFSAEFPKEGPSILRIQQVVRGDSAAYFCASPNVRGANTEAFFGQGTRLTVV.

The gene calls are TRBV10-3 and TRBJ2-2; D unclear. Germline lookup yields CDR1 ENHRY and CDR2 SYGVKD. This CDR3 spans 14 amino acids. V was shortened by 2 bases and J by 6 bases, with 10 bases between the two germline ends. CDR3 sequence: CAISEISDSGELFF. In nucleotides, the CDR3 is TGTGCCATCAGTGAGATATCCGACTCCGGGGAGCTGTTTTTT.

V is TRBV10-3 and J is TRBJ1-1; D call uncertain. Trimming took 10 bases from V and 2 from J, leaving 17 bases between them. Germline values: CDR1 ENHRY, CDR2 SYGVKD. There are 14 residues in the CDR3. The CDR3 coding sequence is TGTGCCACCTCGGGTCCGGGCACAAACACTGAAGCTTTCTTT. Its translation: CATSGPGTNTEAFF.

There are many counts of this clonotype. The DNA for the CDR3 is TGCGCCAGCAGCTTCCGGGACGGCCCCTACGAGCAGTACTTC. Translated: CASSFRDGPYEQYF. J is TRBJ2-7 and V is TRBV5-1; either TRBD1 or TRBD2 may fit D (5 bases each). Trimming cost V 2 bases and J 2 bases, with 11 bases left between them. The CDR3 length is 14 residues. From germline, CDR1 is SGHRS and CDR2 YFSETQ.

Comment on this clonotype: A read error may be the cause here, since a much bigger clone is one base away. In this CDR3 the conserved last residue, phenylalanine or tryptophan, is missing, so a read error is likely. The DNA is omitted, as the CDR3 cannot be located on it reliably, and the CDR3 follows TCRdb's listing. This chain uses TRBV3-1 with TRBJ2-7; TRBD2 is the table's D call, not checked against the DNA. The CDR3 length is 13 residues, termini included. In germline, CDR1 is LGHDT, CDR2 YNNKEL (reference sequence). CDR3 loop: CASSPDSGRLLYS.

This clonotype showed up just a few times. The chain employs TRBV29-1 and TRBJ2-7; tentative D call: TRBD1 (6 bases). The CDR3 runs 12 residues. V was clipped by 2 bases and J by 5 bases, with 10 bases between them. Germline CDR1 and CDR2: SQVTM and ANQGSEA. The CDR3 nucleotides are TGCAGCGTTGAAACAGGGATGAACGAGCAGTACTTC. Its protein product is CSVETGMNEQYF.

This chain links TRBV19 with TRBJ2-6; D unclear. Germline CDR1 and CDR2: LNHDA and SQIVND (reference sequence). Between the trimmed V and J ends, which lost 7 bases and 0 bases, there was a span of 7 bases. The CDR3 totals 14 residues. CDR3 sequence (DNA): TGTGCCAGTATGGGGTACTCTGGGGCCAACGTCCTGACTTTC. Amino acid sequence: CASMGYSGANVLTF.

The chain couples TRBV18 to TRBJ1-6; tentatively, D is TRBD1 (5 bases). CDR1 and CDR2 from the germline V gene are KGHSH and LQKENI. The V and J ends lost 6 bases and 13 bases respectively, with 22 bases between them. The CDR3 spans 15 residues. CDR3 sequence reads: CASSANRDLGTPLHF. The CDR3 DNA is TGTGCCAGCTCTGCAAACCGGGACTTAGGGACCCCCCTCCACTTT.

The chain uses TRBV7-6 and TRBJ2-5, with D possibly matching TRBD1 (5 bases). CDR3 length: 14 amino acids. Germline V gene lookup returns CDR1 SGHVS and CDR2 FNYEAQ. Trimming shortened V by 1 base and J by 7 bases, and 13 bases separated the two germline ends. The DNA for the CDR3 is TGTGCCAGCAGCTTAGAGGGGCTCCTTGGGACCCAGTACTTC. Translating gives CASSLEGLLGTQYF.

In its sample, this clonotype was seen many times. J is TRBJ1-1 and V is TRBV4-3; D not certain. CDR3 size: 18 residues. Germline values: CDR1 LGHNA, CDR2 YSLEER. The ends were cut back, 0 bases at V and 4 bases at J, with 21 bases in the middle. CDR3 in amino acids: CASSQDRPRQSGGTEAFF. CDR3 nucleotide sequence: TGCGCCAGCAGCCAAGATCGGCCCCGCCAATCCGGAGGCACTGAAGCTTTCTTT.

The chain has TRBV10-2 and TRBJ1-1; a possible D gene is TRBD1 (5 bases). Per the germline V gene, CDR1 is WSHSY and CDR2 is SAAADI. The CDR3 is 13 residues long. V lost 6 bases and J 0 bases, leaving 8 bases between the germline ends. CDR3 in DNA: TGCGCCAGCAGGGCGACAGTGAACACTGAAGCTTTCTTT. It encodes CASRATVNTEAFF.

In regard to this clonotype: The germline gene is not matched at one end of the junction; a read error may be the cause. The genes are TRBV12-3 or TRBV12-4 and TRBJ1-5, with a possible D match to TRBD1 (5 bases). The CDR3 sequence is 14 residues long. In nucleotides, the CDR3 is TGTGCCAGCAGTTTTTGGCCTAGGGGTCAGCTCCAGCATTTT. It yields the protein CASSFWPRGQLQHF.

J is TRBJ2-5 and V is TRBV18; the match to TRBD2 covers 15 bases. CDR1 is KGHSH, CDR2 LQKENI, per germline. Trimming cost V 3 bases and J 1 base; bases outside gene matches: 0. This CDR3 has 16 amino acids. CDR3 loop: CASSPGLAGGQETQYF. CDR3 nucleotide sequence: TGTGCCAGCTCACCGGGACTAGCGGGGGGCCAAGAGACCCAGTACTTC. Supplemented by reference TRBV18 and TRBJ2-5, the full variable domain reads NAGVMQNPRHLVRRRGQEARLRCSPMKGHSHVYWYRQLPEEGLKFMVYLQKENIIDESGMPKERFSAEFPKEGPSILRIQQVVRGDSAAYFCASSPGLAGGQETQYFGPGTRLLVL.